A selection of T cell receptor beta chains follows, all from one sample in a study of T cell responses to AZD1222 COVID-19 vaccine. The data were produced by immunoSEQ multiplex PCR, yet TCRdb's version contains in-frame clones alone and is incomplete. The table includes over 60,000 clones, 80% detected once. Sequenced material: peripheral blood, taken 28 days after the second AZD1222 dose. The receptors stem from an adult who received the AZD1222 COVID-19 vaccine. CDR3s include the opening cysteine and the closing phenylalanine or tryptophan. D genes are given only for firm matches. Expanded clones get a size class; other rows say once, few or many, or leave the size out.

abundance	d_gene	v_gene	j_gene	CDR3nt	CDR3aa
NA	TRBD1	TRBV29-1	TRBJ1-5	TGCAGCGTTTCGACCGGGACAGGGAATCAGCCCCAGCATTTT	CSVSTGTGNQPQHF
NA	NA	TRBV11-1	TRBJ2-2	TGTGCCAGCAGCTTACAAGATACGAACACCGGGGAGCTGTTTTTT	CASSLQDTNTGELFF
few	TRBD2	TRBV11-2	TRBJ2-7	TGTGCCAGCAGCTTAGAGCTAGGTCTAGCGGATCCCTACGAGCAGTACTTC	CASSLELGLADPYEQYF
NA	NA	TRBV5-1	TRBJ1-6	TGCGCCAGCAGCTTGAACGGGTACTATAATTCACCCCTCCACTTT	CASSLNGYYNSPLHF
NA	NA	TRBV7-2	TRBJ2-7	TGTGCCAGCAGCTTAGCGGGGGGACCCCGTGACGGGCAGTACTTC	CASSLAGGPRDGQYF
NA	TRBD1	TRBV19	TRBJ1-3	TGTGCCAGTGGACAGGACTCTGGAAACACCATATATTTT	CASGQDSGNTIYF
NA	NA	TRBV10-1	TRBJ1-1	TGCGCCAGCAGTGACCCCTCCAGACGGGGGGGTACTGAAGCTTTCTTT	CASSDPSRRGGTEAFF
NA	TRBD1	TRBV2	TRBJ1-2	TGTGCCAGCAGCTTGGACAGGGGGCTTGATGGCTACACCTTC	CASSLDRGLDGYTF
NA	NA	TRBV6-5	TRBJ1-1	TGTGCCAGCAGCAGCGGGCACGGGTTGAACACTGAAGCTTTCTTT	CASSSGHGLNTEAFF
NA	TRBD1	TRBV3-1/TRBV3-2	TRBJ1-1	TGTGCCAGCGTTGCCGGGACAGGCTTTTTGATGAACACTGAAGCTTTCTTT	CASVAGTGFLMNTEAFF
NA	NA	TRBV24-1	TRBJ1-2	TGTGCCACCAGTGATCCGTCCTCCCGGGACGGAAACTATGGCTACACCTTC	CATSDPSSRDGNYGYTF
once	NA	TRBV6-2/TRBV6-3	TRBJ1-6	TGTGCCAGCAGTTACGTGGGACGGGACAATTCACCCCTCCACTTT	CASSYVGRDNSPLHF
NA	NA	TRBV5-1	TRBJ2-5	TGCGCCAGCAGCTTGTCAGGGAACCAAGAGACCCAGTACTTC	CASSLSGNQETQYF
NA	TRBD2	TRBV7-7	TRBJ2-5	TGTGCTAGCAGCTTCTCTAGCGGGGGGGTCCAAGAGACCCAGTACTTC	CASSFSSGGVQETQYF
NA	NA	TRBV27	TRBJ1-6	TGTGCCAGCACCCAGTCTAATTCACCCCTCCACTTT	CASTQSNSPLHF
NA	TRBD2	TRBV7-6	TRBJ2-1	TGTGCCAGCAGCTTAGGGAGCGGGGCCCTCTGGGAGCAGTTCTTC	CASSLGSGALWEQFF
NA	NA	TRBV6-4	TRBJ1-2	TGTGCCAGCAGTGTCGGAGGGAGCTATGGCTACACCTTC	CASSVGGSYGYTF
NA	NA	TRBV21-1	TRBJ1-5	TGTGCCAGCAGCAACGTGACAGGGGAAAAGCCCCAGCATTTT	CASSNVTGEKPQHF
NA	TRBD1	TRBV13	TRBJ1-3	TGTGCCAGCAGCTCAACAGGGGGGGGCCCTTCTGGAAACACCATATATTTT	CASSSTGGGPSGNTIYF
NA	TRBD2	TRBV5-1	TRBJ2-1	TGCGCCAGCAGCTTGTCGTCTAGCGGGGGTAATGAGCAGTTCTTC	CASSLSSSGGNEQFF
few	NA	TRBV7-2	TRBJ1-2	TGTGCCAGCAGCTTAAGTAGGCCTCGTAGGTCTCTTAACTATGGCTACACCTTC	CASSLSRPRRSLNYGYTF
NA	NA	TRBV6-1	TRBJ1-6	TGTGCCAGCAGTGCACAGGGTATGGATTCACCCCTCCACTTT	CASSAQGMDSPLHF
NA	NA	TRBV3-1/TRBV3-2	TRBJ2-2	TGTGCCAGCAGCTTCCCAGGGTGGTCCGGGGAGCTGTTTTTT	CASSFPGWSGELFF
NA	TRBD1	TRBV5-1	TRBJ1-1	TGCGCCAGCAGCAACTCCGGGACAGGGGGCTTTACTGGCACTGAAGCTTTCTTT	CASSNSGTGGFTGTEAFF
NA	TRBD1	TRBV6-2/TRBV6-3	TRBJ2-7	TGTGCCAGCAGTCCGGGACAGAGCTCCTACGAGCAGTACTTC	CASSPGQSSYEQYF
NA	TRBD1	TRBV4-3	TRBJ1-2	TGCGCCAGCAGCCAAGGGGACAGGGTCTATGGCTACACCTTC	CASSQGDRVYGYTF
NA	TRBD1	TRBV19	TRBJ2-5	TGTGCCAGTAGTAACGACAGGGGCCAAGAGACCCAGTACTTC	CASSNDRGQETQYF
NA	TRBD1	TRBV7-8	TRBJ1-3	TGTGCCAGCAGCTTGGACAGGACTGGAAACACCATATATTTT	CASSLDRTGNTIYF